This T cell receptor beta chain was identified during a study of blood T cell repertoires in COVID-19 (dated by TCRdb to 2020 to 2022). For the wider study: The collaborator samples originated in the United States, Italy and Spain and spanned the acute and convalescent phases of COVID-19. The material from the prospective study consisted of cDNA or gDNA derived from T cells, B-cell-depleted T cells, or PBMCs. Subjects who had been exposed to COVID-19, were actively infected with it, or had recovered from it provided the deeply sampled blood TCRbeta repertoires that made up the dataset. The repertoires were released in a freely available public database meant as a resource for research on the immune response to SARS-CoV-2. Samples came from the ongoing ImmuneRACE study (first 160 participants) plus 1,254 subjects from 6 global collaborators. Sample metadata almost always included a de-identified subject ID, COVID-19 status, age in years and sex. Where available, HLA class I and class II types were obtained from metadata supplied by the sample provider rather than from assay-based typing. Overall study outcomes, separate from this receptor: Clinical and demographic metadata were provided uncurated, with the amount varying by source and participant.

Concerning this clone itself: Its antigen is not yet known. Per-base qualities were not stored, and no clone one base away is much larger.

TCRbeta CDR3 regions were amplified from genomic DNA using the immunoSEQ Assay, a bias-controlled multiplex PCR. Per the source publication's procedure: Nucleated cell counts per sample were estimated from amplification of reference gene primers within the assay. Sequence reads were collapsed and filtered to measure the absolute abundance of every unique TCRbeta CDR3 rearrangement. Productive Simpson clonality was computed per sample as the square root of Simpson's diversity index over productive rearrangements. TCRdb took this table from immuneACCESS and kept in-frame rearrangements with V and J called. Such tables lack part of the clones; where checked against another copy, unresolved V genes explain under half of the gap, and the rest is unexplained. V, J and clone size were drawn from that table, and D and trimming were deduced from the DNA. The sample includes 370,000 or so clones, with 70% to 90% observed a single time. 1% to 1.5% of the sample lies in the top ten.

Participants in the prospective study were aged 18 to 89 years, lived in over 20 United States geographic areas, and enrolled through a virtual design. To assign participants to cohorts, the prospective study relied on clinical history that participants themselves reported in a screening survey and a study questionnaire. For ImmuneRACE Cohort 3, a participant was defined as recovered based on two consecutive negative NP/OP PCR tests, clearance by a healthcare professional, or resolution of symptoms. Each participant in the prospective study had whole blood, serum and a nasopharyngeal or oropharyngeal swab collected by mobile phlebotomists. Prospective study participants could optionally give additional blood draws and questionnaires over an approximately 2-month period. Before DNA extraction, blood samples from the prospective study were shipped at room temperature or frozen. The receptor comes from a man aged 30 to 45 who had recovered from COVID-19. Sequencing was done on a sample of PBMCs or T cells enriched from blood (not recorded which).

The CDR3 reads as follows: CAISELAASSGNTIYF. The bases are TGTGCCATCAGTGAGTTGGCGGCGAGCTCTGGAAACACCATATATTTT. The V gene is TRBV10-3 and the J gene is TRBJ1-3, with no reliable assignment of the D segment. Reading from cysteine to phenylalanine, the CDR3 counts 16 amino acids. The CDR3 DNA has 48 bases and is translated from base 1. CDR1 and CDR2 (ENHRY, SYGVKD) derive from the germline V gene. V is clipped by 1 base and J by 0 bases, and the sequence between their germline boundaries is 10 bases long.